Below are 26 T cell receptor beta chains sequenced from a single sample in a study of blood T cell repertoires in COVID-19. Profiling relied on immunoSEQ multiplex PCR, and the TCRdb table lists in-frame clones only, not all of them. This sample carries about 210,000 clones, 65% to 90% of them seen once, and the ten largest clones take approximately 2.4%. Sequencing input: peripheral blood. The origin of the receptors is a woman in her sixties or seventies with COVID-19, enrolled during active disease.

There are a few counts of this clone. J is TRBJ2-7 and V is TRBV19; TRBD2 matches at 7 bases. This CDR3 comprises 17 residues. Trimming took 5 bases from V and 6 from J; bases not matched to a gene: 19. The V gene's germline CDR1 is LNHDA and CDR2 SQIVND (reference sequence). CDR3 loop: CASSLSAGAGAFPEQYF. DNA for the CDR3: TGTGCCAGTAGTCTTTCCGCCGGGGCGGGAGCTTTTCCCGAGCAGTACTTC.

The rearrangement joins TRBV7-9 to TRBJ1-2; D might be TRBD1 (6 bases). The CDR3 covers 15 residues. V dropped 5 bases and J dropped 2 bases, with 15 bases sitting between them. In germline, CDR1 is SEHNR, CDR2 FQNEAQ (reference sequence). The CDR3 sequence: CASSPWTAANYGYTF. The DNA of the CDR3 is TGTGCCAGCAGCCCTTGGACAGCTGCGAACTATGGCTACACCTTC. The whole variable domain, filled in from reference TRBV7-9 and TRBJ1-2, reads DTGVSQNPRHKITKRGQNVTFRCDPISEHNRLYWYRQTLGQGPEFLTYFQNEAQLEKSRLLSDRFSAERPKGSFSTLEIQRTEQGDSAMYLCASSPWTAANYGYTFGSGTRLTVV.

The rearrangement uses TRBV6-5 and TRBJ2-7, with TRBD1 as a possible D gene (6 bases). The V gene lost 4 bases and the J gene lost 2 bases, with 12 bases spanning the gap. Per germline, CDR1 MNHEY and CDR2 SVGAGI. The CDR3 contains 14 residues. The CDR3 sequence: CASSFRRGTYEQYF. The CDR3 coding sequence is TGTGCCAGCAGTTTTCGCAGGGGCACCTACGAGCAGTACTTC.

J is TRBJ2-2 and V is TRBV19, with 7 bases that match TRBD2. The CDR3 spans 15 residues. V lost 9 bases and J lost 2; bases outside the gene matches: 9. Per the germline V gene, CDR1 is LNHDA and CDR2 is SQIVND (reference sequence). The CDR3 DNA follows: TGTGCCAGCCGGCGTGGCGGGAGTAACACCGGGGAGCTGTTTTTT. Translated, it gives CASRRGGSNTGELFF.

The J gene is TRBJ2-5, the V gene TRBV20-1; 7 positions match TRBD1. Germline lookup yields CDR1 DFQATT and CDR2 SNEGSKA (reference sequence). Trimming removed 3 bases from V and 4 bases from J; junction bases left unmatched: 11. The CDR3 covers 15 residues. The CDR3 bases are TGCAGTGCTAGTAGGCGCAGACAGGGCATAGAGACCCAGTACTTC. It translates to CSASRRRQGIETQYF.

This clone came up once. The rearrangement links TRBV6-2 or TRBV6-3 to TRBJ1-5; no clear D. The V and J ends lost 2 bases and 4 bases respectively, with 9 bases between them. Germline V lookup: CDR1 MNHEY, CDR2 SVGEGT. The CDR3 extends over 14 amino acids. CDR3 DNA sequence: TGTGCCAGCAGTTACGGTTGGCAAAATCAGCCCCAGCATTTT. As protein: CASSYGWQNQPQHF.

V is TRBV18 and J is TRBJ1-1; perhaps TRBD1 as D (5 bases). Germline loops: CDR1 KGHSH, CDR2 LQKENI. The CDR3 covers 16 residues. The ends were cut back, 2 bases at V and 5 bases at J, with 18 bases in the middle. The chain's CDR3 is CASSPSGIKAGTEAFF. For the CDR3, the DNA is TGTGCCAGCTCACCATCAGGGATCAAGGCTGGTACTGAAGCTTTCTTT.

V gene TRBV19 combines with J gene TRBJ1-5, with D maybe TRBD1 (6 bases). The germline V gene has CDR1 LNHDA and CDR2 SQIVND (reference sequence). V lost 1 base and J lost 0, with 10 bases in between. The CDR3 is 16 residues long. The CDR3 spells CASSIVGGPSNQPQHF. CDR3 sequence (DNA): TGTGCCAGTAGTATAGTAGGGGGACCTAGCAATCAGCCCCAGCATTTT.

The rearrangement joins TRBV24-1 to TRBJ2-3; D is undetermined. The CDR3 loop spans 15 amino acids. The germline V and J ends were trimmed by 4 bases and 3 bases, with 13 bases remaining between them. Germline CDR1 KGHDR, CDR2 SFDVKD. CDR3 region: CATSDPTSRTDTQYF. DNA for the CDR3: TGTGCCACCAGTGACCCCACTTCGAGGACAGATACGCAGTATTTT.

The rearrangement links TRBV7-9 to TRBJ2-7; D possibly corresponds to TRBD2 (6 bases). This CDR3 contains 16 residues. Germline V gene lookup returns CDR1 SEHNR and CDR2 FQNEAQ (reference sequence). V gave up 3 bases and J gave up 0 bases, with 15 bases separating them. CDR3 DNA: TGTGCCAGCAGCTTCAAATCCCCGGGAGCCTCCTACGAGCAGTACTTC. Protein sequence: CASSFKSPGASYEQYF. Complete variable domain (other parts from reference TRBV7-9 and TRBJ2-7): DTGVSQNPRHKITKRGQNVTFRCDPISEHNRLYWYRQTLGQGPEFLTYFQNEAQLEKSRLLSDRFSAERPKGSFSTLEIQRTEQGDSAMYLCASSFKSPGASYEQYFGPGTRLTVT.

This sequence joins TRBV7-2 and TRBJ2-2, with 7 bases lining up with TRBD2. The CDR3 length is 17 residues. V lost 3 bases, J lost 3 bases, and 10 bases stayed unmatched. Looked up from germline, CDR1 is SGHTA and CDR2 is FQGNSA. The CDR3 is CASSLVGRAYHTGELFF. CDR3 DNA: TGTGCCAGCAGCTTGGTTGGGAGGGCGTATCACACCGGGGAGCTGTTTTTT.

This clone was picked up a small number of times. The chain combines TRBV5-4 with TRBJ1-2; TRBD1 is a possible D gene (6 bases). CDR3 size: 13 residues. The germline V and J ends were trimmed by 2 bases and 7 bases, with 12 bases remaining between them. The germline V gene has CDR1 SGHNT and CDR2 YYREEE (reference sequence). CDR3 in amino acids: CASSLRGIGGYTF. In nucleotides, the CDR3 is TGTGCCAGCAGCTTAAGGGGGATTGGTGGCTACACCTTC.

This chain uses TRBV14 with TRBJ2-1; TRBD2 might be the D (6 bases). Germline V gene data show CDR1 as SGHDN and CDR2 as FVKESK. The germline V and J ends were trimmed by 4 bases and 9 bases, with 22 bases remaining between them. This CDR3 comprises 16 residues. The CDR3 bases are TGTGCCAGCAGCCCACCCGGGACTCCACAAGTAGGTGAGCAGTTCTTC. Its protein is CASSPPGTPQVGEQFF.

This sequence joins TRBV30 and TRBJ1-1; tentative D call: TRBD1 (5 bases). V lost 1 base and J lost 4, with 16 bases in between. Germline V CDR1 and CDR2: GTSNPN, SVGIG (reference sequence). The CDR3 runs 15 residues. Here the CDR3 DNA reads TGTGCCTGGAGTGCTAAGCGGGACCTGGGCACTGAAGCTTTCTTT. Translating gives CAWSAKRDLGTEAFF.

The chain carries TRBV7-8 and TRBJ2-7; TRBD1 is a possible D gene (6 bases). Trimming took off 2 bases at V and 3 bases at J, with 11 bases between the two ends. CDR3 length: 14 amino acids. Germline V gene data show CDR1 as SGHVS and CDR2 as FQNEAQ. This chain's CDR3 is CASSLLAGDYEQYF. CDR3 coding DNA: TGTGCCAGCAGCTTATTGGCAGGGGACTACGAGCAGTACTTC. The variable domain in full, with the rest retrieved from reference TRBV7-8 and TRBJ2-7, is GAGVSQSPRYKVAKRGQDVALRCDPISGHVSLFWYQQALGQGPEFLTYFQNEAQLDKSGLPSDRFFAERPEGSVSTLKIQRTQQEDSAVYLCASSLLAGDYEQYFGPGTRLTVT.

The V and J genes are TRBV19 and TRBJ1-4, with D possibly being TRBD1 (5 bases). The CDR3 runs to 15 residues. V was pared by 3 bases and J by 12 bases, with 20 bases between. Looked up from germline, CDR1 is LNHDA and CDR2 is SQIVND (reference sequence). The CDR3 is CASSISGTDVGELFF. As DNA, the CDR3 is TGTGCCAGTAGTATCTCCGGGACTGACGTGGGGGAACTGTTTTTT.

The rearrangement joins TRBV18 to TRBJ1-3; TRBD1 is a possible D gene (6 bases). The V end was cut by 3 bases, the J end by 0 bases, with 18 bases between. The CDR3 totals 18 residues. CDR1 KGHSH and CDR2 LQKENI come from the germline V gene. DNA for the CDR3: TGTGCCAGCTCACCGCGGCAGGGGAACGCCATCTCTGGAAACACCATATATTTT. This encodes CASSPRQGNAISGNTIYF.

This chain's CDR3 is CATYYTNYGYTF. Here the CDR3 DNA reads TGTGCCACCTATTATACTAACTATGGCTACACCTTC. The chain joins TRBV6-6 to TRBJ1-2, with no clear D. The V end lost 10 bases, the J end lost 0 bases, and 9 bases lay between the germline ends. CDR3 length equals 12 residues. In germline, CDR1 is MNHNY, CDR2 SVGAGI (reference sequence).

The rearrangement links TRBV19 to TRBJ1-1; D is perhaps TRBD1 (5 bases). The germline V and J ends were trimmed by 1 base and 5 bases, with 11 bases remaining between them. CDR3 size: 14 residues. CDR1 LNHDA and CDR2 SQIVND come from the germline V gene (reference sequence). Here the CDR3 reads CASSIVGEDTEAFF. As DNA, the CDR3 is TGTGCCAGTAGTATAGTGGGGGAGGATACTGAAGCTTTCTTT.

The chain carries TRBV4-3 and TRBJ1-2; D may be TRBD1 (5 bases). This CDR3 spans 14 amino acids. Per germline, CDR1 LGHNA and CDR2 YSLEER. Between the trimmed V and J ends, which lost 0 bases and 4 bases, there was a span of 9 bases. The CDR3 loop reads CASSQDPGFYGYTF. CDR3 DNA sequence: TGCGCCAGCAGCCAAGACCCAGGGTTCTATGGCTACACCTTC.

The CDR3 nucleotides are TGTGCCGCCGGGACTAGCGGGAGGAGGAATGAGCAGTTCTTC. This encodes CAAGTSGRRNEQFF. V and J are TRBV7-2 and TRBJ2-1, with TRBD2 identical over 15 bases. The junction had 6 bases not matched to a gene; V was cut back by 11 bases and J by 7 bases. The CDR3 sequence is 14 residues long. The germline CDR1 and CDR2 sequences are SGHTA and FQGNSA.

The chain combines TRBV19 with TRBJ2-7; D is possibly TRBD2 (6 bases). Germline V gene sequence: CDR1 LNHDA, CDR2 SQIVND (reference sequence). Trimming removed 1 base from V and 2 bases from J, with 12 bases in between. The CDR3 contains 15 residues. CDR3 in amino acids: CASSIVTGAPYEQYF. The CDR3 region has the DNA TGTGCCAGTAGTATAGTAACGGGAGCCCCCTACGAGCAGTACTTC.

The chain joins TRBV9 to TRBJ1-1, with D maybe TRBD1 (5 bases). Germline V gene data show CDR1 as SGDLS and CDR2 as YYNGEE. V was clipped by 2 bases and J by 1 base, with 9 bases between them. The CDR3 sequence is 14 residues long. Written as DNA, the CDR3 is TGTGCCAGCAGCGTCGGGCAGGGGAACACTGAAGCTTTCTTT. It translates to CASSVGQGNTEAFF. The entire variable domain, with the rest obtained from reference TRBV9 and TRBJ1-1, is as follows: DSGVTQTPKHLITATGQRVTLRCSPRSGDLSVYWYQQSLDQGLQFLIQYYNGEERAKGNILERFSAQQFPDLHSELNLSSLELGDSALYFCASSVGQGNTEAFFGQGTRLTVV.

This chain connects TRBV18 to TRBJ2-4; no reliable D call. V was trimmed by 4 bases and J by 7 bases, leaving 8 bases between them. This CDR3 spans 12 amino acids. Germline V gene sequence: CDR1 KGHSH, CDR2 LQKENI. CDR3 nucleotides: TGTGCCAGCTCACTTGGAGTTAACATTCAGTACTTC. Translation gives CASSLGVNIQYF.

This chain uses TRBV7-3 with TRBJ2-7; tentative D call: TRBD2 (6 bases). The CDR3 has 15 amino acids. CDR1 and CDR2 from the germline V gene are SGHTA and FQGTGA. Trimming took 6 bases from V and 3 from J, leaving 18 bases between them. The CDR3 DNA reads TGTGCCAGCAGTCATCGGGGGAGAGGACTCTACGAGCAGTACTTC. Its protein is CASSHRGRGLYEQYF. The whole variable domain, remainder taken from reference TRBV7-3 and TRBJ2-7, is GAGVSQTPSNKVTEKGKYVELRCDPISGHTALYWYRQSLGQGPEFLIYFQGTGAADDSGLPNDRFFAVRPEGSVSTLKIQRTERGDSAVYLCASSHRGRGLYEQYFGPGTRLTVT.

CDR3 region: CASSFTGSEKLFF. In DNA, the CDR3 is TGTGCCAGCAGCTTCACAGGTTCTGAAAAACTGTTTTTT. The J gene is TRBJ1-4, the V gene TRBV5-4; D perhaps matches TRBD1 (5 bases). This CDR3 contains 13 residues. In germline, CDR1 is SGHNT, CDR2 YYREEE (reference sequence). V lost 2 bases and J 7 bases, leaving 9 bases between the germline ends. Full variable domain (missing parts from reference TRBV5-4 and TRBJ1-4): ETGVTQSPTHLIKTRGQQVTLRCSSQSGHNTVSWYQQALGQGPQFIFQYYREEENGRGNFPPRFSGLQFPNYSSELNVNALELDDSALYLCASSFTGSEKLFFGSGTQLSVL.